Sequencing of this TCR beta chain was carried out in a study of cytomegalovirus exposure and HLA in healthy donors. Whole-study results and caveats: Association with HLA alleles at 0.05 false discovery rate was found for 17,000 or so TCR beta sequences in a later analysis.

On this clone: The antigen is undetermined.

It was with 60 Vbeta and 13 Jbeta primers that the PCR ran. Per the authors' pipeline: Roughly 83 million unique TCR beta chains, about 11 million of them shared, were counted by a later analysis. The repertoire was sequenced with immunoSEQ multiplex PCR; TCRdb's copy has only in-frame clones and lacks some. V, J and clone size derive from that table, while D and trimming were established from the DNA sequence. The sample holds approximately 220,000 clones, approximately 82% seen once. Trimming cost V 4 bases and J 7 bases; bases outside gene matches: 9. There are 15 residues in the CDR3. Germline lookup yields CDR1 SGDLS and CDR2 YYNGEE.

The clonotype comes from a man in his late teens or twenties in good health and CMV-seronegative. The rearrangement joins TRBV9 to TRBJ2-1, with 9 bases aligning to TRBD1. Sequences were obtained from PBMCs. DNA of the CDR3: TGTGCCAGCAGCAAGGGACAGGGAAGGACGAATGAGCAGTTCTTC. It encodes CASSKGQGRTNEQFF.